Included here is one TCR beta chain sequence, with context. Its antigen remains unknown. This record comes from a study of cytomegalovirus exposure and HLA in healthy donors. V shed 3 bases and J 0 bases; nucleotides not matched to a gene: 6. CDR3 length: 18 amino acids. CDR1 SGHNT and CDR2 YENEEA come from the germline V gene. General study results and limits: Analysis performed later found about 18,000 TCR beta sequences associated with HLA alleles at 0.05 false discovery rate.

A multiplex PCR was run with 60 Vbeta primers and 13 Jbeta primers. The assay was immunoSEQ multiplex PCR, and TCRdb's table has in-frame clones only and misses some. This repertoire shows approximately 210,000 clones, about three quarters found once; its top ten account for around 0.99%. The chain joins TRBV11-3 to TRBJ2-3, with 13 bases aligning to TRBD2. Sequenced input: PBMCs. This receptor was obtained from a woman aged 40 to 50 in good health and CMV-seronegative. CDR3 region: CASSFGGTSGVSTDTQYF. The CDR3 DNA reads as TGTGCCAGCAGCTTTGGAGGGACTAGCGGGGTTAGCACAGATACGCAGTATTTT.